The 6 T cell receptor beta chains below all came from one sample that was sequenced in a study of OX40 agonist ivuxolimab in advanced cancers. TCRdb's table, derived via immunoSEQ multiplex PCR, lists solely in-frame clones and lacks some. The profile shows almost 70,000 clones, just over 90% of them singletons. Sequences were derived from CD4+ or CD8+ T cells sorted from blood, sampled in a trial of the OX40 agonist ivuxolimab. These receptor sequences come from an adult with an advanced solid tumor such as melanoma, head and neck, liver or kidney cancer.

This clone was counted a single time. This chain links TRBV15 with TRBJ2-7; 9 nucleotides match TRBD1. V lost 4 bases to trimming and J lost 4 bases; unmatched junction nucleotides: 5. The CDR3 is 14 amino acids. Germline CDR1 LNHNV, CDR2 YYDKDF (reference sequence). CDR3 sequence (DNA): TGTGCCACCAGCAAGGACAGGGGTTCATACGAGCAGTACTTC. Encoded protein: CATSKDRGSYEQYF.

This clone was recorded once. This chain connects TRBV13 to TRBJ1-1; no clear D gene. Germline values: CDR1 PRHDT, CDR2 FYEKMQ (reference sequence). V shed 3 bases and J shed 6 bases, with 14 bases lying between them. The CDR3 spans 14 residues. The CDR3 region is CASSLRSRNPEAFF. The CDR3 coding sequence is TGTGCCAGCAGCTTGAGAAGTAGGAATCCTGAAGCTTTCTTT.

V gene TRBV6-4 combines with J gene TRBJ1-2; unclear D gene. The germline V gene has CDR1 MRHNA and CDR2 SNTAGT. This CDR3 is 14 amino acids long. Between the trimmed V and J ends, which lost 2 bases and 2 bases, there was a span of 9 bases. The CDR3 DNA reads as TGTGCCAGCAGTGACAGGCCGACCAACTATGGCTACACCTTC. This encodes CASSDRPTNYGYTF.

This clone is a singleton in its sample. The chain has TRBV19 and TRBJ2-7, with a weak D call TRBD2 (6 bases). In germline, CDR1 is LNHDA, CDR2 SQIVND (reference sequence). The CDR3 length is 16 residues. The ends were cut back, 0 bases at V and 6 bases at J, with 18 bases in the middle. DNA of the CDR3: TGTGCCAGTAGTATAGATCATCCCGGAGGGACTTTCGAGCAGTACTTC. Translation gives CASSIDHPGGTFEQYF.

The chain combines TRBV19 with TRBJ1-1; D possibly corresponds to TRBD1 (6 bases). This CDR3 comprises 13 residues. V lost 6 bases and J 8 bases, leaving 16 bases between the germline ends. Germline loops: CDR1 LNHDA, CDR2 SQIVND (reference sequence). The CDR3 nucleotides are TGTGCCAGTAGACAAAGGGGGGAACTGGAAGCTTTCTTT. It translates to CASRQRGELEAFF.

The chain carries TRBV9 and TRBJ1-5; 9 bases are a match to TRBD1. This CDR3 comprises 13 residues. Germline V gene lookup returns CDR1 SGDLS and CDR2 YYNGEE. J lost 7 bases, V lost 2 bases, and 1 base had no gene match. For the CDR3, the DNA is TGTGCCAGCAGCGTTGGACAGGGGCAGCCCCAGCATTTT. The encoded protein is CASSVGQGQPQHF.